Listed below are T cell receptor beta chains from one sample, sequenced in a study of blood T cell repertoires in COVID-19. Libraries were prepared by immunoSEQ multiplex PCR; TCRdb keeps only in-frame clonotypes and omits some of them. The table has roughly 200,000 clones, roughly four fifths seen once; the top ten hold 12%. Sample: PBMCs or T cells enriched from blood (not recorded which). The receptors derive from a man aged 40-49 years who had recovered from COVID-19. Each CDR3 is given without its conserved first and last residue.

v_gene | CDR3aa
TRBV14 | ASSQFTGVTEAF
TRBV6-2/TRBV6-3 | ASSYWGSSGTEAF
TRBV2 | ASGGLADYNEQF
TRBV2 | ASSDMGTGEETQY
TRBV6-1 | ASSEGGQIPYEQY
TRBV6-4 | ASPSRDRGIAGNTIY
TRBV5-1 | ASKADPIDGSGEQY
TRBV12-3/TRBV12-4 | ASSLSDILN
TRBV7-9 | ASSALGTSEKLF
TRBV5-4 | ASSLVGRSYNEQF
TRBV27 | ASSADSSYNEQF
TRBV4-3 | ASSQGQVNTEAF
TRBV24-1 | ATSDPEGSMGEF
TRBV3-1/TRBV3-2 | ASSQGGLVRDIQY
TRBV7-2 | ASSSGGTARTEAF
TRBV6-4 | ASSAGTGGSDTQY
TRBV14 | ASSQDRWNEQF
TRBV10-2 | ASASQGNYGYT
TRBV7-9 | ASSSPFGTKAGTQY
TRBV27 | ASSLWDRVDTQY
TRBV7-2 | ASSLAWRAVGLSSYNEQF